This T cell receptor beta chain was sequenced in a study of blood T cell repertoires in COVID-19. Per the original data handling: The assay estimated nucleated cells by amplifying reference gene primers. Assay used: immunoSEQ multiplex PCR; TCRdb lists only in-frame clones, some missing. For V, J and clone size, that table is used; D and trimming come from the DNA. In the table there are about 270,000 clones, around nine tenths of which are singletons. Germline assignment: CDR1 MNHEY and CDR2 SMNVEV (reference sequence). Trimming removed 7 bases from V and 14 bases from J, with 18 bases in between. This CDR3 is 13 amino acids long. In its sample, this clone was seen a few times.

The specimen sequenced was peripheral blood. The TCR comes from a man aged 45 to 65 with acute or convalescent COVID-19. The chain recombines TRBV27 with TRBJ1-6, with no clear D. CDR3: CASKGYPPGTLHF. Written as DNA, the CDR3 is TGTGCCAGCAAAGGATATCCACCGGGGACCCTCCACTTT.